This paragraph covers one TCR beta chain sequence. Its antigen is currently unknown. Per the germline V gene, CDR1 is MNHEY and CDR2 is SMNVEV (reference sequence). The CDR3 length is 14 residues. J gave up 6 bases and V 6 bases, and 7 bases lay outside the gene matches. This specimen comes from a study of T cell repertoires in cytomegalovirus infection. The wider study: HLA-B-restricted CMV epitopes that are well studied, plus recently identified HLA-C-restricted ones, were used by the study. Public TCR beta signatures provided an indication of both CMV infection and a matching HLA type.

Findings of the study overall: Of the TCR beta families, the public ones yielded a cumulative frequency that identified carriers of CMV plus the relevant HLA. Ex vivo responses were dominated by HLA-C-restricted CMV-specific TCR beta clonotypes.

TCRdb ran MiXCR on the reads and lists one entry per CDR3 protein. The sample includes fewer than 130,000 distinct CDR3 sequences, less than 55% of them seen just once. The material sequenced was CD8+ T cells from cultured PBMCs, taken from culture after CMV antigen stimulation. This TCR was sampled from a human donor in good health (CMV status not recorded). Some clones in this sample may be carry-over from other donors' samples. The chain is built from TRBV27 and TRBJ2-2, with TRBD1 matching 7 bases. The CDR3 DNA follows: TGTGCCAGCAGCGGGGACAGATGGTCCGGGGAGCTGTTTTTT. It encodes CASSGDRWSGELFF.